These T cell receptor beta chains were read from a single sample in a study of shared clonotypes between healthy human individuals. The data were produced by immunoSEQ multiplex PCR, yet TCRdb's version contains in-frame clones alone and is incomplete. The data show about 2 million clones, approximately 95% seen once. The sequenced material came from naive CD8+ T cells sorted from blood. These receptors were obtained from a young man in good health. The CDR3 runs from the conserved cysteine through the conserved F or W. D genes are given only for firm matches. Clone size is stated in some rows and not others, as once, few, many or a class when expanded.

clone size	D gene	V gene	J gene	CDR3 protein	CDR3 DNA
-	-	TRBV11-2	TRBJ1-2	CASSSPWGVDYGYTF	TGTGCCAGCAGCTCCCCCTGGGGCGTTGACTATGGCTACACCTTC
few	TRBD1	TRBV13	TRBJ1-1	CASSWGQGESEAFF	TGTGCCAGCAGCTGGGGACAGGGGGAGTCTGAAGCTTTCTTT
-	-	TRBV7-8	TRBJ1-1	CASASGTEAFF	TGTGCCAGCGCTTCAGGCACTGAAGCTTTCTTT
-	-	TRBV29-1	TRBJ2-1	CSVVGINEQFF	TGCAGCGTTGTAGGAATCAATGAGCAGTTCTTC
once	-	TRBV2	TRBJ1-5	CASSELMGIGQPQHF	TGTGCCAGCAGTGAGTTAATGGGGATTGGCCAGCCCCAGCATTTT
-	-	TRBV2	TRBJ1-5	CASRLDFSSNQPQHF	TGTGCCAGCAGATTGGACTTTTCTAGCAATCAGCCCCAGCATTTT
-	-	TRBV7-9	TRBJ2-7	CASSASGYEQYF	TGTGCCAGCAGCGCATCTGGCTACGAGCAGTACTTC
-	-	TRBV7-9	TRBJ2-7	CASMRGPAYEQYF	TGTGCCAGCATGCGAGGACCAGCCTACGAGCAGTACTTC
-	-	TRBV7-9	TRBJ2-7	CASSRSGSYEQYF	TGTGCCAGCAGCCGTAGCGGCTCCTACGAGCAGTACTTC
-	-	TRBV6-1	TRBJ1-5	CASTLGGNQPQHF	TGTGCCAGCACCTTAGGGGGCAATCAGCCCCAGCATTTT
once	-	TRBV29-1	TRBJ2-7	CSVEGRDEDFTYEQYF	TGCAGCGTTGAAGGACGGGACGAAGACTTTACCTACGAGCAGTACTTC
-	TRBD2	TRBV5-4	TRBJ2-7	CASSLRLAGRYEQYF	TGTGCCAGCAGCTTGAGACTAGCGGGAAGGTACGAGCAGTACTTC
-	-	TRBV7-2	TRBJ1-5	CASSLVADSNQPQHF	TGTGCCAGCAGCTTAGTCGCAGACTCTAATCAGCCCCAGCATTTT
-	-	TRBV6-1	TRBJ1-5	CASSASTVIYHQPQHF	TGTGCCAGCAGTGCCTCGACAGTGATTTATCATCAGCCCCAGCATTTT
-	-	TRBV5-1	TRBJ2-4	CASSLDRAGKNIQYF	TGCGCCAGCAGCTTGGACAGAGCGGGCAAAAACATTCAGTACTTC
once	-	TRBV7-6	TRBJ2-7	CASSLGVGSYEQYF	TGTGCCAGCAGCTTAGGAGTGGGCTCCTACGAGCAGTACTTC
-	-	TRBV7-9	TRBJ2-2	CASSLAWDYTGELFF	TGTGCCAGCAGCTTAGCGTGGGACTACACCGGGGAGCTGTTTTTT
few	TRBD1	TRBV27	TRBJ2-6	CASSYGTGDGANVLTF	TGTGCCAGCAGTTATGGGACAGGGGACGGGGCCAACGTCCTGACTTTC
-	TRBD2	TRBV30	TRBJ2-1	CAWSPPGGFTDNEQFF	TGTGCCTGGAGCCCCCCCGGGGGGTTTACGGACAATGAGCAGTTCTTC
-	-	TRBV6-1	TRBJ1-2	CASSELPHGTSYGYTF	TGTGCCAGCAGTGAGTTACCCCACGGCACGAGCTATGGCTACACCTTC
-	-	TRBV6-6	TRBJ2-7	CASSYGDSYEQYF	TGTGCCAGCAGTTACGGAGACTCCTACGAGCAGTACTTC
-	TRBD1	TRBV6-5	TRBJ2-7	CASSRTGEGYEQYF	TGTGCCAGCAGCCGGACAGGGGAAGGGTACGAGCAGTACTTC
-	-	TRBV11-3	TRBJ2-2	CASSFLEGWELFF	TGTGCCAGCAGCTTCCTCGAGGGGTGGGAGCTGTTTTTT
-	TRBD2	TRBV4-3	TRBJ2-1	CASSHGTTDKHYNEQFF	TGCGCCAGCAGCCACGGGACTACCGACAAACATTACAATGAGCAGTTCTTC
-	-	TRBV4-1	TRBJ1-1	CASSQELNTEAFF	TGCGCCAGCAGCCAAGAGCTGAACACTGAAGCTTTCTTT
-	-	TRBV5-6	TRBJ2-3	CASSLGGADTQYF	TGTGCCAGCAGCTTGGGCGGGGCGGATACGCAGTATTTT
few	-	TRBV7-9	TRBJ1-1	CASSEFPPEAFF	TGTGCCAGCAGCGAGTTCCCGCCTGAAGCTTTCTTT
-	TRBD2	TRBV4-3	TRBJ2-5	CASSQGLAGRETQYF	TGCGCCAGCAGCCAAGGCCTAGCGGGAAGAGAGACCCAGTACTTC
-	TRBD2	TRBV9	TRBJ2-5	CASSLFGAGEEETQYF	TGTGCCAGCAGCCTCTTTGGAGCGGGGGAGGAAGAGACCCAGTACTTC
-	-	TRBV28	TRBJ1-5	CASSFEGGYQPQHF	TGTGCCAGCAGTTTTGAGGGAGGTTATCAGCCCCAGCATTTT
-	TRBD2	TRBV5-6	TRBJ2-7	CASSFSTSGGYEQYF	TGTGCCAGCAGCTTTTCGACTAGCGGGGGGTACGAGCAGTACTTC
-	-	TRBV6-6	TRBJ1-2	CASSYVRDGYTF	TGTGCCAGCAGTTACGTCAGGGATGGCTACACCTTC
once	TRBD1	TRBV2	TRBJ1-1	CASSDGQGYTEAFF	TGTGCCAGCAGTGATGGACAGGGGTACACTGAAGCTTTCTTT
-	-	TRBV7-9	TRBJ1-1	CASSFIPGVSTEAFF	TGTGCCAGCAGCTTTATCCCGGGGGTGAGCACTGAAGCTTTCTTT
-	-	TRBV5-6	TRBJ1-1	CASSLRGNTEAFF	TGTGCCAGCAGCCTGCGGGGGAACACTGAAGCTTTCTTT
-	-	TRBV7-9	TRBJ2-7	CASSFAEVPYEQYF	TGTGCCAGCAGCTTTGCCGAAGTCCCCTACGAGCAGTACTTC
-	-	TRBV4-3	TRBJ1-5	CASSQDRGSGATQHF	TGCGCCAGCAGCCAAGATCGAGGGTCGGGAGCGACCCAGCATTTT
-	TRBD1	TRBV2	TRBJ2-3	CASSDRGRPDTQYF	TGTGCCAGCAGTGACAGGGGGCGCCCCGATACGCAGTATTTT
-	-	TRBV5-8	TRBJ2-7	CASSFGQPYEQYF	TGTGCCAGCAGCTTTGGACAACCCTACGAGCAGTACTTC
-	-	TRBV5-6	TRBJ2-7	CASTFGGITYEQYF	TGTGCCAGCACTTTTGGGGGAATTACCTACGAGCAGTACTTC
-	TRBD2	TRBV10-2	TRBJ2-7	CASSDKLANEQYF	TGCGCCAGCAGTGATAAACTAGCGAACGAGCAGTACTTC
-	-	TRBV5-1	TRBJ1-1	CASSHEGTREAFF	TGCGCCAGCAGTCACGAGGGCACGCGGGAAGCTTTCTTT
-	-	TRBV6-5	TRBJ2-2	CASQEGEVGELFF	TGTGCCAGCCAGGAGGGAGAAGTCGGGGAGCTGTTTTTT
-	-	TRBV27	TRBJ2-7	CASSLRADYEQYF	TGTGCCAGCAGTTTGAGGGCAGACTACGAGCAGTACTTC
-	TRBD1	TRBV19	TRBJ2-7	CASSWGTGAYEQYF	TGTGCCAGTAGCTGGGGGACAGGGGCCTACGAGCAGTACTTC
-	-	TRBV27	TRBJ2-1	CASSLTLGGYNEQFF	TGTGCCAGCAGTTTAACGCTAGGAGGGTACAATGAGCAGTTCTTC
-	-	TRBV15	TRBJ2-1	CATRGERPGEQFF	TGTGCCACCAGGGGGGAACGACCGGGGGAGCAGTTCTTC
-	TRBD2	TRBV10-1	TRBJ2-7	CASSEYKRGLAGFHEQYF	TGCGCCAGCAGTGAGTATAAGAGGGGACTAGCGGGATTCCACGAGCAGTACTTC
-	TRBD1	TRBV5-1	TRBJ2-7	CASGDGTGFYEQYF	TGCGCCAGCGGCGACGGGACAGGGTTCTACGAGCAGTACTTC
once	-	TRBV27	TRBJ1-2	CASSLSPGAPNYGYTF	TGTGCCAGCAGTTTATCGCCAGGGGCGCCTAACTATGGCTACACCTTC
-	TRBD2	TRBV27	TRBJ2-1	CASSLSLGAGDTNEQFF	TGTGCCAGCAGTTTATCGTTAGGAGCGGGGGACACGAATGAGCAGTTCTTC
-	TRBD2	TRBV13	TRBJ2-7	CASSLRLASAYEQYF	TGTGCCAGCAGCTTACGACTAGCCTCCGCCTACGAGCAGTACTTC